Each of the 4 T cell receptor beta chains below was sequenced from the same sample in a study of OX40 agonist ivuxolimab in advanced cancers. Receptor libraries were prepared by the immunoSEQ multiplex PCR assay. TCRdb holds this immuneACCESS table with in-frame rearrangements only. Some clones are missing; in checked studies, unresolved V genes explain under half, and the rest has no known cause. A total of about 120,000 clones appear in this sample, 80% to 90% of them only once. The ten most abundant clones make up about 0.55% of the sample. The sequencing used CD4+ or CD8+ T cells sorted from blood, collected in a trial of the OX40 agonist ivuxolimab. Receptor source: an adult with an advanced solid tumor such as melanoma, head and neck, liver or kidney cancer.

This chain links TRBV28 with TRBJ1-2; D remains unclear. Germline V gene lookup returns CDR1 MDHEN and CDR2 SYDVKM. The ends were cut back, 7 bases at V and 6 bases at J, with 24 bases in the middle. The CDR3 covers 16 residues. CDR3 sequence: CASTSEAAGRRHGYTF. The CDR3 DNA follows: TGTGCCAGCACCAGCGAGGCGGCAGGTAGAAGGCATGGCTACACCTTC.

The chain has TRBV6-6 and TRBJ1-1, with D unresolved. This CDR3 is 16 amino acids long. Looked up from germline, CDR1 is MNHNY and CDR2 is SVGAGI (reference sequence). V was clipped by 5 bases and J by 1 base, with 17 bases between them. CDR3 DNA sequence: TGTGCCAGCAGTCCCCCAAGACTCCTGTCGAACACTGAAGCTTTCTTT. Residues: CASSPPRLLSNTEAFF.

The chain carries TRBV28 and TRBJ1-1; D remains ambiguous. Germline-derived CDR1 and CDR2 are MDHEN and SYDVKM. V lost 9 bases and J 4 bases, leaving 9 bases between the germline ends. The CDR3 covers 11 residues. CDR3 sequence reads: CASSTGTEAFF. The CDR3 DNA reads TGTGCCAGTTCGACTGGCACTGAAGCTTTCTTT.

The rearrangement links TRBV4-3 to TRBJ2-7, with 11 bases lining up with TRBD2. The germline V gene encodes CDR1 LGHNA and CDR2 YSLEER. V lost 4 bases, J lost 2 bases, and 4 bases stayed unmatched. The CDR3 contains 15 residues. This CDR3 is CASSPGTSGTYEQYF. The CDR3 DNA reads TGCGCCAGCAGCCCCGGGACTAGCGGAACCTACGAGCAGTACTTC.